This T cell receptor (beta chain) was captured by sequencing in a study of identical twins. TCRdb called the 5' RACE reads again in MiXCR, with one record for every CDR3 protein. Of roughly 350,000 distinct CDR3 sequences detected, 12% appear once; the ten largest clones hold around 6.9%. This clonotype showed up just a few times. What it binds is unknown. Germline values: CDR1 SEHNR, CDR2 FQNEAQ (reference sequence). The CDR3 sequence is 12 residues long. Trimming left V 8 bases short and J 5 bases short, with 10 bases between. Study findings and constraints: Zero-insertion findings could be partly confounded by invariant cells (MAIT and iNKT cells).

Each donor (without exception) was a healthy Caucasian. This sample also belongs to another study, concerning yellow fever vaccine responses in identical twins.

Sequenced input: CD8+ T cells sorted from blood. The V gene is TRBV7-9, the J gene TRBJ1-5, with D hard to call. The clonotype comes from a woman younger than 35 in good health. The CDR3 is CASRIGDQPQHF. CDR3 coding DNA: TGTGCCAGCCGTATCGGGGATCAGCCCCAGCATTTT.